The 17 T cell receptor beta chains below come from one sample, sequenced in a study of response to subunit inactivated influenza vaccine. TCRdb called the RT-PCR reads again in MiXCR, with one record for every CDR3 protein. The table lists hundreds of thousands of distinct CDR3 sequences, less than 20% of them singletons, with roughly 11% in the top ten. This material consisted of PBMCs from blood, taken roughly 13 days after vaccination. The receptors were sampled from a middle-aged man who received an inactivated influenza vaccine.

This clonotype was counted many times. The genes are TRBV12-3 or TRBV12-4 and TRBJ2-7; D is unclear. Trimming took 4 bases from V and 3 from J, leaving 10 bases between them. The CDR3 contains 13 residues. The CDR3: CASSSSVNYEQYF. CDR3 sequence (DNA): TGTGCCAGCAGTTCGTCGGTCAACTACGAGCAGTACTTC.

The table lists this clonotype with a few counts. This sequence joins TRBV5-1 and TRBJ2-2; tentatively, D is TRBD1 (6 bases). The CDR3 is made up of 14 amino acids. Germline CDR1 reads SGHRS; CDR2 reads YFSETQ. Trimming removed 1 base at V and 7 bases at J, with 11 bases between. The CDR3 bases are TGCGCCAGCAGCTTGCAGGGGCGCGACGGGGAGCTGTTTTTT. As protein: CASSLQGRDGELFF.

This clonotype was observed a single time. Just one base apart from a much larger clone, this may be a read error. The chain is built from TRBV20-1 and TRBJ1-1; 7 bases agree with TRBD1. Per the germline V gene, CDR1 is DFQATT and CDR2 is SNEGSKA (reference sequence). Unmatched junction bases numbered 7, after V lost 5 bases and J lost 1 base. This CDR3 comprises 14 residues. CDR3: CSASWDSSNTEAFF. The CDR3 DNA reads TGCAGTGCTTCATGGGACAGCTCGAACACTGAAGCTTTCTTT.

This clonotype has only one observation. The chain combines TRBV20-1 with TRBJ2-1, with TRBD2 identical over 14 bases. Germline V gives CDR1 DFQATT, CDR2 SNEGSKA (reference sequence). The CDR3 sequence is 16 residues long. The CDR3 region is CTPGPGTSGSGYEQFF. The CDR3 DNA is TGCACCCCTGGGCCCGGGACTAGCGGGAGTGGGTATGAGCAGTTCTTC.

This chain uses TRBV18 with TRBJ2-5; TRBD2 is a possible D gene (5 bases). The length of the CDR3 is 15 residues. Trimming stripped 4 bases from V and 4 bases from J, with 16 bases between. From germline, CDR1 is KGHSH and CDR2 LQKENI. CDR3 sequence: CASSLRPGSGETQYF. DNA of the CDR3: TGTGCCAGCTCACTCCGACCTGGGAGCGGAGAGACCCAGTACTTC.

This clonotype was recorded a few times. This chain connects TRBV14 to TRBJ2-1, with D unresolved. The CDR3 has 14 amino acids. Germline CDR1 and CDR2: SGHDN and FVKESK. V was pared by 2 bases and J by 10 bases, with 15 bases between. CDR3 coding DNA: TGTGCCAGCAGCCAACTGTTAAGCGTCGCGGAGCAGTTCTTC. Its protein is CASSQLLSVAEQFF.

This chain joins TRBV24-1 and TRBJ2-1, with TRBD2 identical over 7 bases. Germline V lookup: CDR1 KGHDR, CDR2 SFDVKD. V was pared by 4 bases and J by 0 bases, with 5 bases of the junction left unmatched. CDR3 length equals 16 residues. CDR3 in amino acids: CATSDASGSSYNEQFF. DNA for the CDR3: TGTGCCACCAGTGACGCTAGCGGCAGCTCCTACAATGAGCAGTTCTTC.

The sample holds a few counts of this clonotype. The CDR3 DNA sequence: TGCAGTGCTAGAGAAAGATTCGGACGGTACAGCTACGAGCAGTACTTC. This encodes CSARERFGRYSYEQYF. The chain couples TRBV20-1 to TRBJ2-7; D is unresolved. V was clipped by 0 bases and J by 3 bases, with 18 bases between them. Germline CDR1 reads DFQATT; CDR2 reads SNEGSKA (reference sequence). This CDR3 region has 16 residues.

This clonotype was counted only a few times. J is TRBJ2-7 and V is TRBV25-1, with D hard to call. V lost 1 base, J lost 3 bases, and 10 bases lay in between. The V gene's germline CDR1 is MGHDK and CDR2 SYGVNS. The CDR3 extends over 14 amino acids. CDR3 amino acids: CASSEFAGSYEQYF. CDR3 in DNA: TGTGCCAGCAGTGAATTTGCAGGAAGCTACGAGCAGTACTTC.

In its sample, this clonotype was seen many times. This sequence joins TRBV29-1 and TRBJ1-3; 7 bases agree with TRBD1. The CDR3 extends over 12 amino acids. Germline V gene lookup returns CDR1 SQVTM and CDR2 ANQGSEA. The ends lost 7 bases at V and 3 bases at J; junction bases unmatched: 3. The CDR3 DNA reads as TGCAGCGGGACAGGCGATGGAAACACCATATATTTT. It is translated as CSGTGDGNTIYF.

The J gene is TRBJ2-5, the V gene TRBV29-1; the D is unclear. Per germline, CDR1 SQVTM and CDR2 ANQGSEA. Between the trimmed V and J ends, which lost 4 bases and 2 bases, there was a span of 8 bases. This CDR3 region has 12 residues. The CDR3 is CSVVVRQETQYF. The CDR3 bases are TGCAGCGTTGTGGTCAGGCAAGAGACCCAGTACTTC.

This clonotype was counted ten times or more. CDR3: CASSFRDRGETQYF. The CDR3 nucleotides read TGTGCCAGCAGTTTCCGGGACAGGGGAGAGACCCAGTACTTC. The rearrangement joins TRBV28 to TRBJ2-5, with 10 bases identical to TRBD1. V shed 3 bases, J shed 4 bases, and the junction held 2 bases outside the gene matches. The CDR3 has 14 residues. Germline CDR1 reads MDHEN; CDR2 reads SYDVKM.

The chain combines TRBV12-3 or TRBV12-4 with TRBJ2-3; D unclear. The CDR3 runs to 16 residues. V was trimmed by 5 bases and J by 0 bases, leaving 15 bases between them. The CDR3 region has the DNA TGTGCCAGCAGTCAGTCGGCGACCCTTAGCACAGATACGCAGTATTTT. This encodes CASSQSATLSTDTQYF.

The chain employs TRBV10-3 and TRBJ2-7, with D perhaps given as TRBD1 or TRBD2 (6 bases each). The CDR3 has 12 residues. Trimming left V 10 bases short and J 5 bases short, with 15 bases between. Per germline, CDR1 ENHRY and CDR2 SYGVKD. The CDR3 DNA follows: TGTGCCAGTCAGTTCGGGGGCGACGAGCAGTACTTC. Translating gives CASQFGGDEQYF.

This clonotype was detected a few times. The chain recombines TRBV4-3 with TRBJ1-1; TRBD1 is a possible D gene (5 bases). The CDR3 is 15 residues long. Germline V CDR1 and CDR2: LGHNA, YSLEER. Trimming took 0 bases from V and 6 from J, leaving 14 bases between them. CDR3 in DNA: TGCGCCAGCAGCCAAGAAGTAAACAGGAGGTCTGAAGCTTTCTTT. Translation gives CASSQEVNRRSEAFF.

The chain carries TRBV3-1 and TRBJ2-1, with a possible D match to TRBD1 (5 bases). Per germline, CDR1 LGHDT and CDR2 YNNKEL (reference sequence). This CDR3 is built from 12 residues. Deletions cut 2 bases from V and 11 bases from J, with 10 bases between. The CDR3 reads CASSQPGPQQFF. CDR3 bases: TGTGCCAGCAGCCAACCAGGGCCCCAGCAGTTCTTC.

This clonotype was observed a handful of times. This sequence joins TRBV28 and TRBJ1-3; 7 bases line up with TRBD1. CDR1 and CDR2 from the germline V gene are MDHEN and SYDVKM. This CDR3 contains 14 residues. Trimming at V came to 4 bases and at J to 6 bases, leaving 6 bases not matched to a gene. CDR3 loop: CASSSTGSLNTIYF. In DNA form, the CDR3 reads TGTGCCAGCAGTTCGACAGGGTCGTTAAACACCATATATTTT. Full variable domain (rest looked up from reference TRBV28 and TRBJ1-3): DVKVTQSSRYLVKRTGEKVFLECVQDMDHENMFWYRQDPGLGLRLIYFSYDVKMKEKGDIPEGYSVSREKKERFSLILESASTNQTSMYLCASSSTGSLNTIYFGEGSWLTVV.